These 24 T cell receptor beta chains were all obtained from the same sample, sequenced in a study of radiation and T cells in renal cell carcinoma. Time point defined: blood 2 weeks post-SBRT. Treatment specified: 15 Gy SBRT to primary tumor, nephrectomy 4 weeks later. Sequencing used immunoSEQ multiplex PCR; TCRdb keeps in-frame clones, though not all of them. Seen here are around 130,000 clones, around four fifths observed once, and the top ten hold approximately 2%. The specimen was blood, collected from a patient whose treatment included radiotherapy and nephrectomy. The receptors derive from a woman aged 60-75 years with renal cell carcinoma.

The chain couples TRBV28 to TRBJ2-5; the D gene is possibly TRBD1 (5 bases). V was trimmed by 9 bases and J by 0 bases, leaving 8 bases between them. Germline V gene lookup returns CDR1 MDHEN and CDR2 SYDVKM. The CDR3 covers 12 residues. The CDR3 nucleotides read TGTGCCAGTTACAGGTACCAAGAGACCCAGTACTTC. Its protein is CASYRYQETQYF. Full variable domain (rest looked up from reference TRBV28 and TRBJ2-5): DVKVTQSSRYLVKRTGEKVFLECVQDMDHENMFWYRQDPGLGLRLIYFSYDVKMKEKGDIPEGYSVSREKKERFSLILESASTNQTSMYLCASYRYQETQYFGPGTRLLVL.

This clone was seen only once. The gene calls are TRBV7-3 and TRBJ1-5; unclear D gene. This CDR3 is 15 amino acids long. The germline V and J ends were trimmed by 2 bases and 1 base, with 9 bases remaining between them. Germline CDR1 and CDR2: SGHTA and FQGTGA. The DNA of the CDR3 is TGTGCCAGCAGCTTACAAGGAGGGAGCAATCAGCCCCAGCATTTT. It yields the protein CASSLQGGSNQPQHF.

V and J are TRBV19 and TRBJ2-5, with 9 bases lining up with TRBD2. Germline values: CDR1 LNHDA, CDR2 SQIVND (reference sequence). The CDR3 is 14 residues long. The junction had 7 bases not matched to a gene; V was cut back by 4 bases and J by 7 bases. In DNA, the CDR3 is TGTGCCAGTAGTAGTAGCGGGAGAAGCGGGACCCAGTACTTC. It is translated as CASSSSGRSGTQYF.

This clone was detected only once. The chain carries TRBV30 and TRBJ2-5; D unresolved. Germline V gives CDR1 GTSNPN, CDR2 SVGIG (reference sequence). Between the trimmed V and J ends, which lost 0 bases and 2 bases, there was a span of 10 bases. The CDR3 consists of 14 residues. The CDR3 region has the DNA TGTGCCTGGAGTGTACGGGCGTTACAAGAGACCCAGTACTTC. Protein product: CAWSVRALQETQYF. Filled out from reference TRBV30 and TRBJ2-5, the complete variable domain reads SQTIHQWPATLVQPVGSPLSLECTVEGTSNPNLYWYRQAAGRGLQLLFYSVGIGQISSEVPQNLSASRPQDRQFILSSKKLLLSDSGFYLCAWSVRALQETQYFGPGTRLLVL.

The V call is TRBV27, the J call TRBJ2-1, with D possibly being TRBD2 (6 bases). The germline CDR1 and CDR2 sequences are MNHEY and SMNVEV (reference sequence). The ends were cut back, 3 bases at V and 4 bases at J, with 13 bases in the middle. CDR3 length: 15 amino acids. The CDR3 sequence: CASSLRDPNYNEQFF. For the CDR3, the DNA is TGTGCCAGCAGTTTGCGGGACCCTAATTACAATGAGCAGTTCTTC.

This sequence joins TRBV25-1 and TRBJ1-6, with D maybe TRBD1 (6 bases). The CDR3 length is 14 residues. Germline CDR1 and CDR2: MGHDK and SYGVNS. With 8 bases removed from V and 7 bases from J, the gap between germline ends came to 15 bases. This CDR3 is CASVQTGRNSPLHF. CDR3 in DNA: TGTGCCAGCGTTCAAACAGGGAGGAATTCACCCCTCCACTTT.

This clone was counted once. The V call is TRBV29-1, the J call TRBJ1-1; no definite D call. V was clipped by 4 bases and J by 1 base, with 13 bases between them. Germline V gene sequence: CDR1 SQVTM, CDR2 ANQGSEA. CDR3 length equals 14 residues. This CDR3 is CSVATNGQNTEAFF. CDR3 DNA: TGCAGCGTTGCCACTAACGGGCAGAACACTGAAGCTTTCTTT. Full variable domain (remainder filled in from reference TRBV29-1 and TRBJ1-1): SAVISQKPSRDICQRGTSLTIQCQVDSQVTMMFWYRQQPGQSLTLIATANQGSEATYESGFVIDKFPISRPNLTFSTLTVSNMSPEDSSIYLCSVATNGQNTEAFFGQGTRLTVV.

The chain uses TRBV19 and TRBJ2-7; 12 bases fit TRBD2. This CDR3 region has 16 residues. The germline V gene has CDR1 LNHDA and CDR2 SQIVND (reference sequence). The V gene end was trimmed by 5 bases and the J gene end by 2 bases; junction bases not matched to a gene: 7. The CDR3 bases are TGTGCCAGTAGTCCGAGGGGACTAGCGGGCCCCTACGAGCAGTACTTC. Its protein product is CASSPRGLAGPYEQYF. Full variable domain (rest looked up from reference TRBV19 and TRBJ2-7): DGGITQSPKYLFRKEGQNVTLSCEQNLNHDAMYWYRQDPGQGLRLIYYSQIVNDFQKGDIAEGYSVSREKKESFPLTVTSAQKNPTAFYLCASSPRGLAGPYEQYFGPGTRLTVT.

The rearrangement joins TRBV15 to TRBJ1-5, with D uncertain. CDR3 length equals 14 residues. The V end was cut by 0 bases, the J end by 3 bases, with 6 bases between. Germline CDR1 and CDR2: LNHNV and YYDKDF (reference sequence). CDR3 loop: CATSRDRNNQPQHF. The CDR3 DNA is TGTGCCACCAGCAGAGACAGGAACAATCAGCCCCAGCATTTT.

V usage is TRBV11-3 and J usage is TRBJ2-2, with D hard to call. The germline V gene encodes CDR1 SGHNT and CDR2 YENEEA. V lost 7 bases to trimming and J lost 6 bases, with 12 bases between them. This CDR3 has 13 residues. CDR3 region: CASIRSRAGELFF. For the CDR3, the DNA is TGTGCCAGCATCCGCTCGAGAGCCGGGGAGCTGTTTTTT.

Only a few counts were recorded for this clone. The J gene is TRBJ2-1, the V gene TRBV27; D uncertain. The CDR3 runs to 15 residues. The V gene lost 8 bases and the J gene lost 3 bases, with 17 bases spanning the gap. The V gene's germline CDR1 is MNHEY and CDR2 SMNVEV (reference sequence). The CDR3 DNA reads TGTGCCAGCGCACGAGATGAGTTCCTCTACAATGAGCAGTTCTTC. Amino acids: CASARDEFLYNEQFF.

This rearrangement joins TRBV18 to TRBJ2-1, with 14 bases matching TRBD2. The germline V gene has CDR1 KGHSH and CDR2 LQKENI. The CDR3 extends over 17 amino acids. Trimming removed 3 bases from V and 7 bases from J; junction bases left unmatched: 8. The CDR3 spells CASSPGLAGAGGNEQFF. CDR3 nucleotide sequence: TGTGCCAGCTCACCGGGACTAGCGGGGGCAGGTGGGAATGAGCAGTTCTTC.

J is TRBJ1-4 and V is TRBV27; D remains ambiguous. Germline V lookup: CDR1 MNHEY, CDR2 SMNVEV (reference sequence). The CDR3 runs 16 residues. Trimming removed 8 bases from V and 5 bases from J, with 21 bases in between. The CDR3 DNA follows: TGTGCCAGCTCTCCCACGAGTTTGAGGCGAAATGAAAAACTGTTTTTT. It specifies CASSPTSLRRNEKLFF.

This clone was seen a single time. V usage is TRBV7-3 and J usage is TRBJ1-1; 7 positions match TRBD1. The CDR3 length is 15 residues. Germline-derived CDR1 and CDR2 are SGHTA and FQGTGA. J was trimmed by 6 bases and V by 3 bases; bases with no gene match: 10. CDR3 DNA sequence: TGTGCCAGCAGCTTCGATCCAGGGGGAATTTCTGAAGCTTTCTTT. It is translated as CASSFDPGGISEAFF.

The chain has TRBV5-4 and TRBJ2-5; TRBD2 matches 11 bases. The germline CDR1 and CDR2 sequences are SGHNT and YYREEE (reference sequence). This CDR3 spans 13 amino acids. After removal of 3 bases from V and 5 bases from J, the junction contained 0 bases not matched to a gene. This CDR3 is CASSWTSGETQYF. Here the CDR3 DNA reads TGTGCCAGCAGCTGGACTAGCGGGGAGACCCAGTACTTC.

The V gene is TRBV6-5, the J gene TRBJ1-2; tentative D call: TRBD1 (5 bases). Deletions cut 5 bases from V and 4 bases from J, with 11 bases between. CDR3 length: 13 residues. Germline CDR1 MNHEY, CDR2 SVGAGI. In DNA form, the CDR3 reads TGTGCCAGCAGTCGGGGGGGTGGCTATGGCTACACCTTC. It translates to CASSRGGGYGYTF.

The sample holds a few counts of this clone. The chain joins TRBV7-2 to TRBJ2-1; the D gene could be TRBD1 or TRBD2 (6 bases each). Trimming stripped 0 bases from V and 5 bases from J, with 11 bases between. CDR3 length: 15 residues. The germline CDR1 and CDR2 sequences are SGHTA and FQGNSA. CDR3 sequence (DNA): TGTGCCAGCAGCTTAGCGGGGGGCGGGGACAATGAGCAGTTCTTC. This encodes CASSLAGGGDNEQFF.

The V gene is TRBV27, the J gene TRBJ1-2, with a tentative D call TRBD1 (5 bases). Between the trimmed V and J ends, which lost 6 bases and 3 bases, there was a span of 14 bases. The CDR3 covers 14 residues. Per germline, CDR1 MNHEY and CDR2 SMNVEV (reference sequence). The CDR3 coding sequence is TGTGCCAGCAGACGTACCGGGACCTACTATGGCTACACCTTC. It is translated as CASRRTGTYYGYTF.

The CDR3 DNA reads TGTGCCGTCTGGGACAGGCGCACAGATACGCAGTATTTT. It is translated as CAVWDRRTDTQYF. The chain uses TRBV19 and TRBJ2-3; 8 bases are shared with TRBD1. The CDR3 length is 13 residues. V lost 11 bases and J lost 1; bases outside the gene matches: 5. Looked up from germline, CDR1 is LNHDA and CDR2 is SQIVND (reference sequence).

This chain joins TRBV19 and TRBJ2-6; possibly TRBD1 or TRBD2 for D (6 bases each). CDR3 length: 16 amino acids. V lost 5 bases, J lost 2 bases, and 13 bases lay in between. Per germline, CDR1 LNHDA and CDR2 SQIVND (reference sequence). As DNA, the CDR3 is TGTGCCAGTAGTTACGAGGGGGGCACTGGGGCCAACGTCCTGACTTTC. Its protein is CASSYEGGTGANVLTF.

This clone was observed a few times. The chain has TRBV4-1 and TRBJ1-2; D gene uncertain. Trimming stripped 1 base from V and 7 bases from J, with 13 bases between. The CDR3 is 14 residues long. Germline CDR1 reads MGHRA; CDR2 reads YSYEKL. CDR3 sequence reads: CASSQVGSIIGYTF. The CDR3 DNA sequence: TGCGCCAGCAGCCAAGTTGGCAGCATTATTGGCTACACCTTC.

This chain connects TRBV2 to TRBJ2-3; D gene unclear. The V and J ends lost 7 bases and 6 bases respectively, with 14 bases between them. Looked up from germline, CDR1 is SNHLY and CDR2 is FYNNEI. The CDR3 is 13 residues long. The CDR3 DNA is TGTGCCAGCAACCAGAAGGGCCCCGATACGCAGTATTTT. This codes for CASNQKGPDTQYF.

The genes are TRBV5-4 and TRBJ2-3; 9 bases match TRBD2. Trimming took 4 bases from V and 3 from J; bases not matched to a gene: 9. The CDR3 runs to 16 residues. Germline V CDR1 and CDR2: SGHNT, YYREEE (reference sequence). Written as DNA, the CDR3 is TGTGCCAGCAGCCCCCGACTAGCGGAGCTGACAGATACGCAGTATTTT. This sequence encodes CASSPRLAELTDTQYF.

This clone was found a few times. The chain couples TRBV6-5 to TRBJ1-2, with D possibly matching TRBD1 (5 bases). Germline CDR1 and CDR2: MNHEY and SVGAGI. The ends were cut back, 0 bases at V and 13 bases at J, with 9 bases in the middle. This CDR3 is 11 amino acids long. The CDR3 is CASSYSRAVTF. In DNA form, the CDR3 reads TGTGCCAGCAGTTACTCCAGGGCCGTCACCTTC.